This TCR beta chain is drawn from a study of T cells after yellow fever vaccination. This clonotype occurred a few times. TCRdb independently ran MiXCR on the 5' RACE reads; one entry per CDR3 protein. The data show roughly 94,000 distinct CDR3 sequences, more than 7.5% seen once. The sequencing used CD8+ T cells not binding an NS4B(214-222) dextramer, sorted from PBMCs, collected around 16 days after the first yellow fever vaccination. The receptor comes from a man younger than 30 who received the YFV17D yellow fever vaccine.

The CDR3 coding sequence is TGTGCCAGCAGCTTTGACCAGGGTGACACCGGGGAGCTGTTTTTT. Translating it yields CASSFDQGDTGELFF. V gene TRBV11-3 combines with J gene TRBJ2-2; TRBD1 is a possible D gene (5 bases). The CDR3 has 15 residues. The germline V and J ends were trimmed by 3 bases and 3 bases, with 11 bases remaining between them. The germline V gene has CDR1 SGHNT and CDR2 YENEEA.